The clone carrying this T cell receptor beta chain was seen many times. Its antigen is undetermined. This entry is derived from a study of regulatory T cells in long-lasting Graves disease. About the research overall: Patients newly diagnosed with Graves' had been on antithyroid drugs for under 3 months.

The authors built TCR beta libraries using iRepertoire HTBI primers and Arm-PCR of CDR3 regions. One entry per CDR3 protein results from TCRdb running MiXCR on the multiplex PCR reads. Of roughly 260,000 distinct CDR3 sequences in the sample, approximately 18% were seen once. CDR1 and CDR2 (germline): LNHDA, SQIVND (reference sequence). CDR3 length: 17 residues. The ends lost 6 bases at V and 5 bases at J; junction bases unmatched: 16. Regarding time point: newly diagnosed GD, antithyroid drugs for less than 3 months. Construction of the TCR library relied on RNA isolated from PBMCs. Broader study findings: Less diverse TCR repertoires were seen in persistent Graves' patients than in newly diagnosed ones.

In addition, the sample was reused for a study of T cells in Graves' hyperthyroidism and ophthalmopathy.

The receptor was derived from a woman aged 25 to 39 with Graves disease. The rearrangement joins TRBV19 to TRBJ2-1, with TRBD2 matching 7 bases. This specimen consisted of peripheral blood mononuclear cells (PBMCs), obtained at new diagnosis, from a patient treated with antithyroid drugs. The CDR3 DNA reads as TGTGCCAGTAGGAAAGTGGGAGGGACTACCTGGAACAATGAGCAGTTCTTC. Protein product: CASRKVGGTTWNNEQFF.